The clone carrying this T cell receptor (beta chain) appeared many times. Germline and junction disagree at one end, which may indicate a read error. This CDR3 region has 13 residues. CDR1 SGHRS and CDR2 YFSETQ come from the germline V gene. Relying on iRepertoire HTBI primers and Arm-PCR of CDR3 regions, the team built TCR beta libraries. Each CDR3 protein is one row after TCRdb ran MiXCR on the multiplex PCR reads. This table has around 480,000 distinct CDR3 sequences, around 16% appearing once. The data stem from a study of regulatory T cells in long-lasting Graves disease. Time point indicated: newly diagnosed GD, antithyroid drugs for less than 3 months. The TCR library used RNA extracted from PBMCs. This same sample was also part of a study on T cells in Graves' hyperthyroidism and ophthalmopathy.

This clonotype originated in a man aged 35 to 55 with Graves disease. Sequenced here: peripheral blood mononuclear cells (PBMCs), sampled at new diagnosis, from a patient treated with antithyroid drugs. The chain recombines TRBV5-1 with TRBJ2-3, with D possibly TRBD2 on 6 matching bases. The CDR3 protein is CASSLARTDTQYF. CDR3 nucleotide sequence: TGTGCCAGCAGTCTAGCGCGCACAGATACGCAGTATTTT. The full variable domain, rest sourced from reference TRBV5-1 and TRBJ2-3, is KAGVTQTPRYLIKTRGQQVTLSCSPISGHRSVSWYQQTPGQGLQFLFEYFSETQRNKGNFPGRFSGRQFSNSRSEMNVSTLELGDSALYLCASSLARTDTQYFGPGTRLTVL.